Listed below are T cell receptor beta chains from one sample, sequenced in a study of T cell repertoires in cytomegalovirus infection. In TCRdb, the reads were re-called with MiXCR into one record per CDR3 protein. The sample includes 550,000 to 850,000 distinct CDR3 sequences, roughly 30% of them seen just once. Antigens of these TCRs are unknown. The sequenced sample was cultured PBMCs, obtained from culture after CMV antigen stimulation. The receptors here all came from a human donor in good health (CMV status not recorded). Some clones in this sample may be carry-over from other donors' samples. Both conserved end residues are part of each CDR3. The D gene is left open where the match is weak. Rows may omit the clone size; those that give it use once, few, many or a size class.

v_call	d_call	j_call	clone_size	cdr3_nt	cdr3_aa
TRBV28	NA	TRBJ2-3	NA	TGTGCCAGCAGTTATGGTCTTCTAGGGACATATTATAGCACAGATACGCAGTATTTT	CASSYGLLGTYYSTDTQYF
TRBV4-2	NA	TRBJ2-3	NA	TGTGCCAGCAGCCATAGCTCAAACGGAGACACAGATACGCAGTATTTT	CASSHSSNGDTDTQYF
TRBV20-1	NA	TRBJ1-3	NA	TGCAGTGCTAGCTCGGGGGGTGGAAACACCATATATTTT	CSASSGGGNTIYF
TRBV6-6	NA	TRBJ1-3	few	TGTGCCAGCACCCTGGAAAGCTCTGGAAACACCATATATTTT	CASTLESSGNTIYF
TRBV2	TRBD1	TRBJ1-5	few	TGTGCCAGCTCTCAGGACAGGACCCAGCCCCAGCATTTT	CASSQDRTQPQHF
TRBV7-2	TRBD2	TRBJ2-1	NA	TGTGCCAGCACCCTAGGGGCTAGCGGCCCCAATGAGCAGTTCTTC	CASTLGASGPNEQFF
TRBV6-6	NA	TRBJ2-7	NA	TGTGCCAGCAGTAGGGCAGGGGACTCCTACGAGCAGTACTTC	CASSRAGDSYEQYF
TRBV7-2	NA	TRBJ1-5	many	TGTGCCAGCAGCTTAGACCCCGGGAGCAATCAGCCCCAGCATTTT	CASSLDPGSNQPQHF
TRBV4-3	NA	TRBJ2-3	few	TGCGCCAGCAGCCAGTTCATAGCGGAGGGATCGGATACGCAGTATTTT	CASSQFIAEGSDTQYF
TRBV7-2	TRBD2	TRBJ2-7	many	TGTGCCAGCAGCCCAGGGACTAGCGGCGCCTACGAGCAGTACTTC	CASSPGTSGAYEQYF
TRBV19	TRBD2	TRBJ2-7	few	TGTGCCAGTAGTGCGCGGGGGGCCTCCTACGAGCAGTACTTC	CASSARGASYEQYF
TRBV12-3/TRBV12-4	TRBD1	TRBJ1-5	NA	TGTGCCAGCAGTTCCCAGGGGGCTGCGCATCAGCCCCAGCATTTT	CASSSQGAAHQPQHF
TRBV6-6	TRBD2	TRBJ2-7	few	TGTGCCAGCAGTTACCCTAGACTAGCGGGGGAGCCCTACGAGCAGTACTTC	CASSYPRLAGEPYEQYF
TRBV20-1	TRBD1	TRBJ2-7	NA	TGCAGTGCGGGACAGGGGGCCCAAGCCTACGAGCAGTACTTC	CSAGQGAQAYEQYF
TRBV7-8	NA	TRBJ2-5	many	TGTGCCAGCAGCTGGAACAGAAACCTGTACCAAGAGACCCAGTACTTC	CASSWNRNLYQETQYF
TRBV12-3/TRBV12-4	TRBD1	TRBJ2-5	NA	TGTGCCAGCAACAACCGGGACAGGTTGGGAACCCAGTACTTC	CASNNRDRLGTQYF
TRBV6-5	TRBD1	TRBJ2-7	NA	TGTGCCAGCAGTAACTCCGGGACAGGGGCCTACGAGCAGTACTTC	CASSNSGTGAYEQYF
TRBV15	TRBD2	TRBJ2-7	NA	TGTGCCACCAGCAGAGATCCTAATCTCCCGGGAGGCTCCCTCTACGAGCAGTACTTC	CATSRDPNLPGGSLYEQYF
TRBV6-1	NA	TRBJ2-4	NA	TGTGCCAGCATCAAAAGCCTAGCCAAAAACATTCAGTACTTC	CASIKSLAKNIQYF
TRBV7-9	NA	TRBJ2-3	few	TGTGCCAGCAGCGCCAGGGGAGGCCCAGATACGCAGTATTTT	CASSARGGPDTQYF
TRBV7-8	NA	TRBJ2-5	NA	TGTGCCAGCAGCTTAGCTACCCTCGGACTGGTCCAAGAGACCCAGTACTTC	CASSLATLGLVQETQYF
TRBV11-2	NA	TRBJ2-3	few	TGTGCCAGCAGCGGACTCTGGGCGGCGCAGTATTTT	CASSGLWAAQYF
TRBV6-1	NA	TRBJ2-3	NA	TGTGCCAGCAGTGAACCAAGAATGAGCACAGATACGCAGTATTTT	CASSEPRMSTDTQYF
TRBV6-1	NA	TRBJ2-2	NA	TGTGCCACCCTTTGGGATCCAAGAGGGGAGCTGTTTTTT	CATLWDPRGELFF
TRBV4-1	TRBD2	TRBJ2-7	NA	TGCGCCAGCAGCCAAGACCTAGCGGGTGCCACCTACGAGCAGTACTTC	CASSQDLAGATYEQYF
TRBV12-3/TRBV12-4	NA	TRBJ1-2	NA	TGTGCCAGCAGTCAACAGGAGCACGGGGGATATGGCTACACCTTC	CASSQQEHGGYGYTF
TRBV6-5	TRBD1	TRBJ2-6	few	TGTGCCAGCAGTGGGACAGGTTCTGGGGCCAACGTCCTGACTTTC	CASSGTGSGANVLTF
TRBV7-8	NA	TRBJ1-3	few	TGTGCCAGCAGCCCGCGGGGGGGTCGAGGAAACACCATATATTTT	CASSPRGGRGNTIYF
TRBV20-1	NA	TRBJ2-5	NA	TGCAGTGCTCGAATTCCGGGAGCTCGGGAAGAGACCCAGTACTTC	CSARIPGAREETQYF
TRBV7-4	NA	TRBJ1-1	NA	TGTGCCAGCAGCTTCGACGGGGTGTCCACTGAAGCTTTCTTT	CASSFDGVSTEAFF
TRBV4-2	TRBD2	TRBJ2-3	NA	TGTGCCAGCAGCCAAGGTCTAGCGGGGGATTCAAGCACAGATACGCAGTATTTT	CASSQGLAGDSSTDTQYF
TRBV6-6	NA	TRBJ1-4	NA	TGTGCCAGCAGTGACCCGGGAACGGCCCCTGAAAAACTGTTTTTT	CASSDPGTAPEKLFF
TRBV24-1	NA	TRBJ2-3	few	TGTGCCACCAGTGATCTCACAGAGGGGACAGATACGCAGTATTTT	CATSDLTEGTDTQYF
TRBV12-3/TRBV12-4	NA	TRBJ1-6	few	TGTGCCAGCCGGGAAGATTGGACCTATAATTCACCCCTCCACTTT	CASREDWTYNSPLHF
TRBV20-1	NA	TRBJ1-1	NA	TGCAGTGCTAGAGACTCGGGACGGAACACTGAAGCTTTCTTT	CSARDSGRNTEAFF
TRBV4-3	NA	TRBJ2-4	few	TGCGCCAGCAGCCAAGATCGGGGGACGTGGATTCAGTACTTC	CASSQDRGTWIQYF
TRBV20-1	TRBD1	TRBJ1-1	NA	TGCAGTGCAGCCGGGACAGCGAACACTGAAGCTTTCTTT	CSAAGTANTEAFF
TRBV28	TRBD1	TRBJ1-2	NA	TGTGCCAGCACTCGGAGCGGGACAGGGGTGAATGGCTACACCTTC	CASTRSGTGVNGYTF
TRBV24-1	NA	TRBJ2-5	NA	TGTGCCACCAGTGATACACCCCGCGAGACCCAGTACTTC	CATSDTPRETQYF
TRBV12-3/TRBV12-4	NA	TRBJ2-7	few	TGTGCGGCCGGGGACGGACCCTACGAGCAGTACTTC	CAAGDGPYEQYF
TRBV7-8	NA	TRBJ2-2	NA	TGTGCCAGCAGCTTATCGAGAGTCCCCCAGAACACCGGGGAGCTGTTTTTT	CASSLSRVPQNTGELFF
TRBV2	NA	TRBJ2-1	once	TGTGCCAGCAGTGTGTGGGGGCCCACGTACAATGAGCAGTTCTTC	CASSVWGPTYNEQFF
TRBV14	NA	TRBJ2-3	few	TGTGCCAGCAGCCAAGAGGAAGCTATTAGGACAGATACGCAGTATTTT	CASSQEEAIRTDTQYF
TRBV15	NA	TRBJ2-4	NA	TGTGCCACCAGCATTTCACCCCGGAGGCTAGCCAAAAACATTCAGTACTTC	CATSISPRRLAKNIQYF
TRBV4-3	NA	TRBJ2-7	NA	TGCGCCAGCAGTCTTCCACTACGGGGGAGCTCCTACGAGCAGTACTTC	CASSLPLRGSSYEQYF
TRBV4-1	NA	TRBJ2-1	few	TGCGCCAGCAGCCAAGATCAGGCGAGGTACAATGAGCAGTTCTTC	CASSQDQARYNEQFF
TRBV20-1	NA	TRBJ2-1	NA	TGCAGTGCCGACCAGTCGGGGGCGGAGCAGTTCTTC	CSADQSGAEQFF
TRBV6-1	NA	TRBJ2-1	NA	TGTGCCAGCACCATACAGGCAACTAGCTCCTACAATGAGCAGTTCTTC	CASTIQATSSYNEQFF
TRBV28	NA	TRBJ1-1	few	TGTGCCAGCAGTTTATGGGGGGACCACGGTGAAGCTTTCTTT	CASSLWGDHGEAFF
TRBV5-5	NA	TRBJ2-1	few	TGTGCCAGCAGCTTTTCCGGGGACAATGAGCAGTTCTTC	CASSFSGDNEQFF
TRBV7-2	TRBD2	TRBJ2-5	many	TGTGCCAGCAGCTTAGCACGGGGGGAAGAGACCCAGTACTTC	CASSLARGEETQYF
TRBV7-9	TRBD1	TRBJ1-2	few	TGTGCCAGCAGCTCCGGGGGACAGCTCTATGGCTACACCTTC	CASSSGGQLYGYTF
TRBV20-1	NA	TRBJ1-5	few	TGCAGTGCTTCAACCTCCTCTCAGCCCCAGCATTTT	CSASTSSQPQHF
TRBV14	TRBD1	TRBJ1-5	few	TGTGCCAGCAGCCATGTTTTTTGGACAGGGAAAAGCAATCAGCCCCAGCATTTT	CASSHVFWTGKSNQPQHF
TRBV11-2	TRBD1	TRBJ1-4	NA	TGTGCCAGCAGCGTCATTAGGACAGGGAAGGAAAAACTGTTTTTT	CASSVIRTGKEKLFF
TRBV7-2	TRBD2	TRBJ2-3	few	TGTGCCAGCAGGCGACTAGCGAGCTCGGCGGATACGCAGTATTTT	CASRRLASSADTQYF
TRBV7-8	NA	TRBJ2-5	many	TGTGCCAGCAGCGGGGGATTCCAAGAGACCCAGTACTTC	CASSGGFQETQYF
TRBV7-2	TRBD1	TRBJ2-3	many	TGTGCCAGCAGCTCGACAGGGATCCATACGCAGTATTTT	CASSSTGIHTQYF
TRBV5-4	TRBD1	TRBJ2-1	NA	TGTGCCAGCAGCTTGGCGGGACAGGACCTCTGGGGGCAGTTCTTC	CASSLAGQDLWGQFF